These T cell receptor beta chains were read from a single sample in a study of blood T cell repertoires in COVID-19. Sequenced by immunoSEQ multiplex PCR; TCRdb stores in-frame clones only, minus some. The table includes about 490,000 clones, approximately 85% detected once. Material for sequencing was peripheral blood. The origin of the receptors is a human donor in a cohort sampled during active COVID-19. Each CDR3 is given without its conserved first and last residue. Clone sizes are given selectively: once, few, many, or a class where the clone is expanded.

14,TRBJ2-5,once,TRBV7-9,ASSQPGLAGSETQY
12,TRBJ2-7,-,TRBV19,ASSSLAGPYEQY
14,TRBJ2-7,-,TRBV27,ASSTYLASGRDEQY
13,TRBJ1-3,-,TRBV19,ASSAGATTGNTIY
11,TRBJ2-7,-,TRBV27,ASSLGLAREQY
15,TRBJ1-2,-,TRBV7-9,ASSLSPSGRDRDGYT
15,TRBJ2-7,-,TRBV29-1,SVEDFSGRVAPYEQY
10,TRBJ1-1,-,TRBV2,ASISDYTEAF
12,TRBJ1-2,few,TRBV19,ASYETGANYGYT
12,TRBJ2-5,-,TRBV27,ASSLLTGQGTQY
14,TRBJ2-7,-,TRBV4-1,ASSQDPAGAAYEQY
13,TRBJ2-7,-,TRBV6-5,ASIEDRNPTYEQY